This T cell receptor (beta chain) was observed in a study of blood T cell repertoires in COVID-19. The overall study: Specimens from acute and convalescent COVID-19 originated in the United States, Italy and Spain. The analysed material was cDNA or gDNA that came from T cells, B-cell-depleted T cells, or PBMCs.

While infection was still active, Seattle patients were enrolled and then followed longitudinally. The repertoire was sequenced with immunoSEQ multiplex PCR; TCRdb's copy has only in-frame clones and lacks some. This table has about 200,000 clones, about 88% appearing once. The V gene end was trimmed by 1 base and the J gene end by 4 bases; junction bases not matched to a gene: 12. The length of the CDR3 is 18 residues. Germline loops: CDR1 MGHRA, CDR2 YSYEKL. This clonotype was obtained from a woman in her forties or fifties with COVID-19, enrolled during active disease. The chain couples TRBV4-1 to TRBJ2-7, with 11 bases aligning to TRBD2. The sequencing input was peripheral blood. CDR3 DNA sequence: TGCGCCAGCAGCCAAGGGGACCCCACTAGCGGGGGCCATTACGAGCAGTACTTC. This encodes CASSQGDPTSGGHYEQYF.